The 26 T cell receptor beta chains below come from one sample, sequenced in a study of cytomegalovirus exposure and HLA in healthy donors (dated by TCRdb to between 2016 and 2019). Libraries were prepared through the immunoSEQ multiplex PCR assay. For the multiplex PCR, a mixture combining 60 forward primers for TCR Vbeta segments and 13 reverse primers for TCR Jbeta segments was used. Drawn from immuneACCESS, this table holds only the in-frame rearrangements with V and J called that TCRdb kept. Clones are partly lost; checked studies trace under half to an unresolved V gene and leave the rest unexplained. The sample's clone listing holds roughly 40,000 clones. The top ten clonotypes cover over 1% of the sample. The specimen sequenced was PBMCs. These receptors were collected from a man younger than 45 in good health and CMV-seronegative.

The chain employs TRBV4-1 and TRBJ1-1, with 8 bases matching TRBD1. The germline V gene has CDR1 MGHRA and CDR2 YSYEKL. Germline trimming cut 3 bases from V and 2 bases from J; bases unmatched to any gene: 5. CDR3 size: 15 residues. The CDR3 sequence is CASSQGTGPNTEAFF. The DNA for the CDR3 is TGCGCCAGCAGCCAGGGGACAGGCCCTAACACTGAAGCTTTCTTT.

The chain recombines TRBV5-8 with TRBJ2-7, with D possibly being TRBD1 (6 bases). The CDR3 is made up of 13 amino acids. Deletions cut 4 bases from V and 4 bases from J, with 12 bases between. Germline loops: CDR1 SGHTS, CDR2 YDEGEE. CDR3 nucleotides: TGTGCCAGCAGCCGCGGACAGTTATACGAGCAGTACTTC. Translating it yields CASSRGQLYEQYF.

Here the CDR3 DNA reads TGTGCCAGCAGCCTTTGGACAGGGACGAATGAAAAACTGTTTTTT. This codes for CASSLWTGTNEKLFF. The genes are TRBV4-2 and TRBJ1-4; 8 positions agree with TRBD1. Per the germline V gene, CDR1 is LGHNA and CDR2 is YNFKEQ. The CDR3 has 15 residues. The junction had 6 bases not matched to a gene; V was cut back by 4 bases and J by 5 bases.

The chain has TRBV30 and TRBJ1-5, with D maybe TRBD1 (5 bases). The V end lost 0 bases, the J end lost 8 bases, and 17 bases lay between the germline ends. CDR3 length: 15 amino acids. Germline loops: CDR1 GTSNPN, CDR2 SVGIG (reference sequence). The CDR3 DNA sequence: TGTGCCTGGAGTGTAAAGGTGGCAGGGACTGAGCCCCAGCATTTT. It translates to CAWSVKVAGTEPQHF.

The chain links TRBV19 to TRBJ2-1; 7 bases fit TRBD2. CDR3 length: 15 residues. V lost 4 bases, J lost 6 bases, and 9 bases stayed unmatched. Germline V gene data show CDR1 as LNHDA and CDR2 as SQIVND (reference sequence). In DNA form, the CDR3 reads TGTGCCAGTAGTAGGGGAGGGTGGACGGGCAATGAGCAGTTCTTC. It specifies CASSRGGWTGNEQFF.

The chain links TRBV15 to TRBJ2-3; TRBD2 matches 8 bases. Germline-derived CDR1 and CDR2 are LNHNV and YYDKDF (reference sequence). This CDR3 region has 17 residues. V dropped 0 bases and J dropped 1; count of bases not matched to a gene: 6. The CDR3 bases are TGTGCCACCAGCAGAGATCCGGGGCGGGGGGGCACAGATACGCAGTATTTT. Amino acid sequence: CATSRDPGRGGTDTQYF.

The rearrangement uses TRBV6-1 and TRBJ2-5; 9 bases map to TRBD2. This CDR3 is built from 19 residues. After removal of 0 bases from V and 2 bases from J, the junction contained 13 bases not matched to a gene. The germline CDR1 and CDR2 sequences are MNHNS and SASEGT. The CDR3: CASSEAKTGLAAMQETQYF. The CDR3 region has the DNA TGTGCCAGCAGTGAAGCCAAAACGGGACTAGCAGCCATGCAAGAGACCCAGTACTTC.

The J gene is TRBJ1-6, the V gene TRBV30; perhaps TRBD1 as D (5 bases). CDR1 is GTSNPN and CDR2 is SVGIG in the germline V gene (reference sequence). This CDR3 is 13 amino acids long. V was shortened by 2 bases and J by 9 bases, with 11 bases between the two germline ends. Written as DNA, the CDR3 is TGTGCCTGGAGTCCGACAGACCGTTCACCCCTCCACTTT. It is translated as CAWSPTDRSPLHF.

The chain joins TRBV10-3 to TRBJ1-2; possible D gene TRBD1, 6 bases. Trimming left V 3 bases short and J 8 bases short, with 10 bases between. There are 12 residues in the CDR3. Germline V gene lookup returns CDR1 ENHRY and CDR2 SYGVKD. The CDR3 coding sequence is TGTGCCATCAGTGAATACAGGGCGGGCTACACCTTC. Amino acid sequence: CAISEYRAGYTF.

This chain links TRBV7-9 with TRBJ1-1, with a weak D call TRBD1 (5 bases). Trimming shortened V by 3 bases and J by 9 bases, and 14 bases separated the two germline ends. Germline values: CDR1 SEHNR, CDR2 FQNEAQ (reference sequence). This CDR3 region has 13 residues. The CDR3 region is CASSFVDKTKAFF. The CDR3, as DNA: TGTGCCAGCAGCTTCGTGGACAAAACAAAAGCTTTCTTT. Together with reference TRBV7-9 and TRBJ1-1, the CDR3 gives the full variable domain: DTGVSQNPRHKITKRGQNVTFRCDPISEHNRLYWYRQTLGQGPEFLTYFQNEAQLEKSRLLSDRFSAERPKGSFSTLEIQRTEQGDSAMYLCASSFVDKTKAFFGQGTRLTVV.

The chain links TRBV29-1 to TRBJ1-1, with 7 bases that match TRBD1. J was trimmed by 4 bases and V by 4 bases; bases with no gene match: 3. The germline CDR1 and CDR2 sequences are SQVTM and ANQGSEA. The CDR3 totals 12 residues. The CDR3 DNA sequence: TGCAGCGTTGCAGGGGGGAGCACTGAAGCTTTCTTT. Its protein is CSVAGGSTEAFF.

The chain joins TRBV29-1 to TRBJ2-5, with 9 bases that match TRBD1. The DNA end is a closer match to TRBJ2-7, so the J assignment may be wrong. The germline gives CDR1 SQVTM, CDR2 ANQGSEA. The CDR3 consists of 14 residues. The CDR3 DNA is TGCAGCGTTGAAGGGACAGGGGAGACCTACGAGCAGTACTTC. Protein sequence: CSVEGTGETYEQYF.

The chain couples TRBV6-1 to TRBJ2-1; 9 bases line up with TRBD2. CDR3 size: 15 residues. The germline V gene encodes CDR1 MNHNS and CDR2 SASEGT. V was clipped by 4 bases and J by 4 bases; unmatched bases: 5. The CDR3 coding sequence is TGTGCCAGCAGTGTCATTCTAGCGGGGTACAATGAGCAGTTCTTC. Encoded protein: CASSVILAGYNEQFF.

The chain recombines TRBV7-2 with TRBJ1-1; D may be TRBD1 (5 bases). V was cut by 1 base and J by 1 base, with 10 bases left in between. The V gene's germline CDR1 is SGHTA and CDR2 FQGNSA. CDR3 length: 15 residues. The chain's CDR3 is CASSLGWGQNTEAFF. The CDR3 nucleotides are TGTGCCAGCAGCTTAGGGTGGGGCCAGAACACTGAAGCTTTCTTT.

V and J are TRBV14 and TRBJ1-1; no firm D call. The length of the CDR3 is 13 residues. CDR1 SGHDN and CDR2 FVKESK come from the germline V gene. Trimming removed 2 bases from V and 2 bases from J, with 6 bases in between. The CDR3, as DNA: TGTGCCAGCAGCCAACAATCAAACACTGAAGCTTTCTTT. Amino acids: CASSQQSNTEAFF.

The chain is built from TRBV7-9 and TRBJ2-1, with TRBD1 as a possible D gene (7 bases). The CDR3 has 16 amino acids. Germline V gene lookup returns CDR1 SEHNR and CDR2 FQNEAQ (reference sequence). Trimming took 5 bases from V and 9 from J, leaving 23 bases between them. The CDR3: CASSRLRQGKGGEQFF. CDR3 DNA: TGTGCCAGCAGCCGTCTCCGACAGGGAAAGGGGGGTGAGCAGTTCTTC.

V usage is TRBV19 and J usage is TRBJ2-7; TRBD2 might be the D (6 bases). This CDR3 region has 13 residues. CDR1 and CDR2 (germline): LNHDA, SQIVND (reference sequence). The V end lost 2 bases, the J end lost 6 bases, and 11 bases lay between the germline ends. CDR3 bases: TGTGCCAGTAGTATAAATCGGGGAGGCGAGCAGTACTTC. This gives the protein CASSINRGGEQYF.

This chain connects TRBV30 to TRBJ2-1; D is uncertain. The CDR3 consists of 15 residues. Trimming stripped 0 bases from V and 6 bases from J, with 15 bases between. CDR1 and CDR2 (germline): GTSNPN, SVGIG (reference sequence). The CDR3 DNA is TGTGCCTGGAGTGTTGAAGCCACCTCGGTCAATGAGCAGTTCTTC. Translated: CAWSVEATSVNEQFF.

The rearrangement uses TRBV5-1 and TRBJ1-2; TRBD1 matches 10 bases. Germline loops: CDR1 SGHRS, CDR2 YFSETQ. CDR3 length equals 18 residues. The ends lost 3 bases at V and 4 bases at J; junction bases unmatched: 15. The CDR3 spells CASSYHRDRGPNFYGYTF. The CDR3 region has the DNA TGCGCCAGCAGCTATCACCGGGACAGGGGACCAAACTTCTATGGCTACACCTTC.

The chain is built from TRBV12-5 and TRBJ2-5; the match to TRBD1 covers 7 bases. The CDR3 is 16 amino acids. Looked up from germline, CDR1 is LGHNT and CDR2 is FRNRAP. The V segment lost 5 bases and the J segment 5 bases; nucleotides outside the gene matches: 14. CDR3 loop: CASGDPWSGRGETQYF. The DNA of the CDR3 is TGTGCTAGTGGTGACCCCTGGTCCGGCAGGGGGGAGACCCAGTACTTC.

The chain combines TRBV4-3 with TRBJ2-7; possibly TRBD2 for D (6 bases). V shed 5 bases and J shed 0 bases, with 11 bases lying between them. CDR1 is LGHNA, CDR2 YSLEER, per germline. The CDR3 covers 14 residues. In nucleotides, the CDR3 is TGCGCCAGCAGCGGCGGGATGAGCTCCTACGAGCAGTACTTC. Its translation: CASSGGMSSYEQYF.

The chain combines TRBV19 with TRBJ1-5; 10 nucleotides line up with TRBD1. Germline lookup yields CDR1 LNHDA and CDR2 SQIVND (reference sequence). The CDR3 covers 18 residues. Trimming took 5 bases from V and 4 from J; bases not matched to a gene: 14. CDR3 bases: TGTGCCAGTAGTCAACCGGGACAGGGGAGAAGGGGGAATCAGCCCCAGCATTTT. Translated: CASSQPGQGRRGNQPQHF.

V gene TRBV30 combines with J gene TRBJ1-2; D remains ambiguous. Germline CDR1 GTSNPN, CDR2 SVGIG (reference sequence). This CDR3 is built from 14 residues. The V end was cut by 0 bases, the J end by 2 bases, with 10 bases between. The CDR3 loop is CAWSVREGNYGYTF. CDR3 nucleotide sequence: TGTGCCTGGAGTGTAAGAGAGGGAAACTATGGCTACACCTTC. The full variable domain, completed using reference TRBV30 and TRBJ1-2, is SQTIHQWPATLVQPVGSPLSLECTVEGTSNPNLYWYRQAAGRGLQLLFYSVGIGQISSEVPQNLSASRPQDRQFILSSKKLLLSDSGFYLCAWSVREGNYGYTFGSGTRLTVV.

The chain joins TRBV18 to TRBJ2-6; D ambiguous. Trimming removed 6 bases at V and 0 bases at J, with 3 bases between. The CDR3 covers 13 residues. CDR1 KGHSH and CDR2 LQKENI come from the germline V gene. CDR3 coding DNA: TGTGCCAGCTCTAACTCTGGGGCCAACGTCCTGACTTTC. This encodes CASSNSGANVLTF.

As for this clone: Its ends do not fully match the called genes, so a read error is possible. CDR3 protein: CASRGGQGITLHF. CDR3 bases: TGTGCCAGCAGAGGTGGACAGGGAATAACCCTACACTTT. This chain joins TRBV6-1 and TRBJ1-6; 8 positions agree with TRBD1. CDR1 is MNHNS, CDR2 SASEGT, per germline. The CDR3 sequence is 13 residues long.

The chain links TRBV11-3 to TRBJ1-2; D unclear. The CDR3 spans 13 residues. CDR1 and CDR2 (germline): SGHNT, YENEEA. The V gene lost 3 bases and the J gene lost 4 bases, with 9 bases spanning the gap. In DNA, the CDR3 is TGTGCCAGCAGCTTGGCAGGAGGCTATGGCTACACCTTC. This sequence encodes CASSLAGGYGYTF.